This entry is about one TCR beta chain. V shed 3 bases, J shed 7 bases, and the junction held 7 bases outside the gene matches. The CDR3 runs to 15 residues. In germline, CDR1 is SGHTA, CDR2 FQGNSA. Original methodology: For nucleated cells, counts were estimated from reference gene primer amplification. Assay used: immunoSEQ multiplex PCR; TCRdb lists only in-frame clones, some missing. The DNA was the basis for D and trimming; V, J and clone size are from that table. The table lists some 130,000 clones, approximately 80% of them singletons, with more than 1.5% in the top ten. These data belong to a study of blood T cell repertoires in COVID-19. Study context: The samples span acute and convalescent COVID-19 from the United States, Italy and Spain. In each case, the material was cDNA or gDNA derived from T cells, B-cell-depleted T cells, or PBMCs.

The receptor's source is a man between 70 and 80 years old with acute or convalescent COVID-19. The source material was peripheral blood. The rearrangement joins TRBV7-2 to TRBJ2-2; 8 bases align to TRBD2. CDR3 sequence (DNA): TGTGCCAGCAGCTTTCGGGCGGGGGGAGGCGGGGAGCTGTTTTTT. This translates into CASSFRAGGGGELFF.